Each of the 23 T cell receptor beta chains below was sequenced from the same sample in a study of blood T cells in healthy people across ages. Using a J-beta primer mix together with a sample-barcoded 5' primer, a second PCR was run for roughly 7 to 11 cycles. TCRdb ran MiXCR on the 5' RACE reads and lists one entry per CDR3 protein. This table has approximately 900,000 distinct CDR3 sequences, about 28% appearing once. These same records also appear under a second study, on T cells of mothers and their children.

Sequencing used blood. The receptor source for this set is a middle-aged woman in good health.

This clonotype was counted a few times. The chain has TRBV9 and TRBJ2-3; 7 bases match TRBD1. The V gene end was trimmed by 4 bases and the J gene end by 5 bases; junction bases not matched to a gene: 7. Germline V gene data show CDR1 as SGDLS and CDR2 as YYNGEE. The CDR3 has 14 amino acids. CDR3 amino acids: CASSPGGIKDTQYF. As DNA, the CDR3 is TGTGCCAGCAGCCCAGGGGGTATTAAAGATACGCAGTATTTT.

The chain is built from TRBV7-2 and TRBJ1-1; D remains ambiguous. Germline CDR1 is SGHTA and CDR2 is FQGNSA. The CDR3 covers 12 residues. The V and J ends lost 4 bases and 11 bases respectively, with 14 bases between them. In nucleotides, the CDR3 is TGTGCCAGCAGCTCTGACATGTCGACGGCTTTCTTT. This codes for CASSSDMSTAFF.

The sample holds many counts of this clonotype. The rearrangement links TRBV20-1 to TRBJ1-2; possible D gene TRBD1, 5 bases. Trimming left V 6 bases short and J 8 bases short, with 22 bases between. Per germline, CDR1 DFQATT and CDR2 SNEGSKA (reference sequence). The CDR3 has 14 residues. The CDR3 DNA follows: TGCAGTGCCCGCGCCAGGGCTGTATCTCAGGGCTACACCTTC. Translated: CSARARAVSQGYTF.

This clonotype was picked up a small number of times. The genes are TRBV7-2 and TRBJ2-3; D tentatively reads TRBD1 or TRBD2 (5 bases each). Per germline, CDR1 SGHTA and CDR2 FQGNSA. V gave up 5 bases and J gave up 2 bases, with 14 bases separating them. This CDR3 is built from 15 residues. The CDR3 nucleotides are TGTGCCAGCAGCCCCCCCGGGGCTCCCACAGATACGCAGTATTTT. Translated: CASSPPGAPTDTQYF.

This clonotype was detected a few times. The rearrangement joins TRBV10-3 to TRBJ1-6; TRBD1 matches at 8 bases. V trimming: 4 bases; J trimming: 7 bases; junction bases outside the gene matches: 3. The germline V gene has CDR1 ENHRY and CDR2 SYGVKD. The CDR3 has 14 amino acids. The CDR3 DNA is TGTGCCATCAGTGGGACAGGGAGGAATTCACCCCTCCACTTT. This encodes CAISGTGRNSPLHF.

The rearrangement uses TRBV7-2 and TRBJ2-1; 7 bases align to TRBD2. In germline, CDR1 is SGHTA, CDR2 FQGNSA. Trimming took 4 bases from V and 8 from J; bases not matched to a gene: 14. The length of the CDR3 is 16 residues. CDR3 region: CASSSPGGGVGYEQFF. The CDR3 nucleotides read TGTGCCAGCAGCTCCCCTGGTGGGGGGGTCGGTTATGAGCAGTTCTTC.

The V and J genes are TRBV4-3 and TRBJ2-3; tentatively, D is TRBD2 (5 bases). Germline-derived CDR1 and CDR2 are LGHNA and YSLEER. The CDR3 totals 13 residues. The V end lost 4 bases, the J end lost 6 bases, and 11 bases lay between the germline ends. CDR3 sequence: CASSPHKRDTQYF. In nucleotides, the CDR3 is TGCGCCAGCAGCCCCCATAAGCGGGATACGCAGTATTTT.

The chain links TRBV7-9 to TRBJ1-5, with 9 bases identical to TRBD1. The J segment lost 4 bases and the V segment lost 1 base, leaving 8 bases of the junction unmatched. The CDR3 consists of 17 residues. Germline values: CDR1 SEHNR, CDR2 FQNEAQ (reference sequence). CDR3 protein: CASSLGGTGRKNQPQHF. Here the CDR3 DNA reads TGTGCCAGCAGCTTAGGAGGGACAGGGAGAAAAAATCAGCCCCAGCATTTT.

This clonotype was counted a few times. The chain joins TRBV7-3 to TRBJ1-1; 7 bases are a match to TRBD1. V shed 6 bases, J shed 9 bases, and the junction held 7 bases outside the gene matches. CDR1 and CDR2 (germline): SGHTA, FQGTGA. CDR3 size: 12 residues. The chain's CDR3 is CASSLTTGQAFF. DNA for the CDR3: TGTGCCAGCAGTCTTACGACAGGGCAAGCTTTCTTT.

The chain carries TRBV20-1 and TRBJ1-1; D not certain. V lost 5 bases and J lost 1, with 11 bases in between. The CDR3 is 13 amino acids. Germline V gene sequence: CDR1 DFQATT, CDR2 SNEGSKA (reference sequence). The CDR3 DNA reads TGCAGTGCTGGTTACGACTCGAACACTGAAGCTTTCTTT. Translating it yields CSAGYDSNTEAFF.

This clonotype showed up many times. J is TRBJ2-7 and V is TRBV7-2; TRBD1 matches 8 bases. The V gene end was trimmed by 3 bases and the J gene end by 5 bases; junction bases not matched to a gene: 12. The germline V gene encodes CDR1 SGHTA and CDR2 FQGNSA. This CDR3 spans 16 amino acids. The CDR3 coding sequence is TGTGCCAGCAGCTTGGGACGGACAGGGATCGGCCACGAGCAGTACTTC. It is translated as CASSLGRTGIGHEQYF.

The chain couples TRBV6-1 to TRBJ1-6, with TRBD1 identical over 9 bases. CDR1 and CDR2 from the germline V gene are MNHNS and SASEGT. The ends lost 6 bases at V and 7 bases at J; junction bases unmatched: 13. The CDR3 contains 17 residues. CDR3 protein: CASRPGQGSPANSPLHF. DNA for the CDR3: TGTGCCAGCAGGCCGGGACAGGGTAGCCCGGCCAATTCACCCCTCCACTTT.

This clonotype was observed a handful of times. The CDR3 spells CASSLLLTGTDTQYF. CDR3 in DNA: TGTGCCAGCAGCTTACTCCTTACGGGCACAGATACGCAGTATTTT. This chain uses TRBV7-8 with TRBJ2-3; no clear D gene. Trimming removed 2 bases at V and 1 base at J, with 10 bases between. The CDR3 has 15 residues. In germline, CDR1 is SGHVS, CDR2 FQNEAQ.

This clonotype was seen ten or more times. This rearrangement joins TRBV29-1 to TRBJ2-5; 9 nucleotides align to TRBD2. The germline V gene has CDR1 SQVTM and CDR2 ANQGSEA. The CDR3 runs 19 residues. Trimming cost V 4 bases and J 1 base; bases outside gene matches: 19. As DNA, the CDR3 is TGCAGCGTTGGCAACGCTAAGGGAGGCAGCGGGGGGATCCAAGAGACCCAGTACTTC. The encoded protein is CSVGNAKGGSGGIQETQYF.

In this sample, this clonotype turned up many times. This chain uses TRBV18 with TRBJ2-7, with 12 nucleotides matching TRBD1. V shed 2 bases and J 6 bases; nucleotides not matched to a gene: 2. Per germline, CDR1 KGHSH and CDR2 LQKENI. This CDR3 has 14 amino acids. Here the CDR3 reads CASSPGTGGIEQYF. The CDR3, as DNA: TGTGCCAGCTCACCAGGGACAGGGGGCATCGAGCAGTACTTC.

This clonotype appeared a few times. This rearrangement joins TRBV12-3 or TRBV12-4 to TRBJ1-6, with TRBD1 matching over 10 bases. This CDR3 spans 15 amino acids. The ends lost 6 bases at V and 10 bases at J; junction bases unmatched: 9. Here the CDR3 reads CASRPTGQGTSPLHF. The DNA of the CDR3 is TGTGCCAGCAGACCCACGGGACAGGGGACCTCACCCCTCCACTTT.

The V call is TRBV5-6, the J call TRBJ2-3; D possibly corresponds to TRBD2 (5 bases). V was pared by 1 base and J by 2 bases, with 11 bases between. The CDR3 contains 15 residues. Germline V gives CDR1 SGHDT, CDR2 YYEEEE. CDR3 sequence reads: CASSLIGKFTDTQYF. In nucleotides, the CDR3 is TGTGCCAGCAGCTTGATCGGGAAATTCACAGATACGCAGTATTTT.

This clonotype has more than one count but fewer than ten. As DNA, the CDR3 is TGTGCCAGCAGCCATAGCGGTTCAGGGGCGGTTAATGAAAAACTGTTTTTT. It yields the protein CASSHSGSGAVNEKLFF. This rearrangement joins TRBV3-1 to TRBJ1-4; D possibly corresponds to TRBD1 (6 bases). CDR1 is LGHDT, CDR2 YNNKEL, per germline (reference sequence). The CDR3 sequence is 17 residues long. V lost 3 bases and J lost 4, with 18 bases in between.

This clonotype was seen repeatedly, ten times or more. The chain links TRBV6-7 to TRBJ1-2; D call uncertain. TRBV6-7 is recorded as an ORF, its role being uncertain. V lost 1 base and J lost 6, with 12 bases in between. This CDR3 has 14 amino acids. The CDR3 reads CASSYLGLPDGYTF. CDR3 in DNA: TGTGCCAGCAGTTACTTGGGGTTGCCGGATGGCTACACCTTC.

This clonotype was seen a few times. The chain combines TRBV9 with TRBJ2-1; possible D gene TRBD2, 5 bases. CDR3 length: 16 amino acids. From germline, CDR1 is SGDLS and CDR2 YYNGEE. Trimming left V 3 bases short and J 10 bases short, with 23 bases between. The CDR3 protein is CASSASTISSEREQFF. In DNA, the CDR3 is TGTGCCAGCAGCGCATCGACTATTTCAAGCGAGAGGGAGCAGTTCTTC.

This clonotype turned up a few times. This chain joins TRBV3-1 and TRBJ2-7, with D perhaps matching TRBD1 (5 bases). V lost 1 base and J lost 1, with 17 bases in between. Germline CDR1 LGHDT, CDR2 YNNKEL (reference sequence). The CDR3 has 17 residues. For the CDR3, the DNA is TGTGCCAGCAGCCAAGCCAGACAGACCCTCGGTTCCTACGAGCAGTACTTC. This sequence encodes CASSQARQTLGSYEQYF.

This clonotype was counted at least ten times. The gene calls are TRBV6-2 or TRBV6-3 and TRBJ2-5; TRBD2 might be the D (6 bases). The CDR3 runs to 15 residues. Trimming shortened V by 0 bases and J by 5 bases, and 13 bases separated the two germline ends. Germline assignment: CDR1 MNHEY and CDR2 SVGEGT. CDR3: CASSYSNFLAETQYF. The CDR3 bases are TGTGCCAGCAGTTACTCCAACTTCCTAGCGGAGACCCAGTACTTC.

In this sample, this clonotype turned up many times. CDR3 region: CASREGRRNSPLHF. CDR3 coding DNA: TGTGCCAGCAGGGAGGGCAGGAGGAATTCACCCCTCCACTTT. This chain connects TRBV12-3 or TRBV12-4 to TRBJ1-6; D is unresolved. V lost 6 bases, J lost 7 bases, and 13 bases lay in between. The length of the CDR3 is 14 residues.